This passage covers 32 T cell receptor beta chains from one sample sequenced in a study of blood T cell repertoires in COVID-19. This table comes from immunoSEQ multiplex PCR, and its TCRdb copy is limited to in-frame clones, with some not included. The data contain 200,000 or so clones, just under 85% of them seen just once; the ten biggest clones take up 6.5% to 8.5%. The sequenced material came from peripheral blood. The receptors originated from a human donor with acute or convalescent COVID-19. The donor label of this sample is uncertain.

V usage is TRBV19 and J usage is TRBJ1-5, with 8 bases identical to TRBD1. This CDR3 spans 16 amino acids. CDR1 is LNHDA and CDR2 is SQIVND in the germline V gene (reference sequence). V lost 5 bases, J lost 2 bases, and 8 bases stayed unmatched. The DNA for the CDR3 is TGTGCCAGTAGTGAATCACAGGGGGTAGGCAATCAGCCCCAGCATTTT. Its translation: CASSESQGVGNQPQHF.

This chain connects TRBV5-5 to TRBJ2-7; D not certain. Trimming removed 9 bases from V and 0 bases from J, with 10 bases in between. This CDR3 is 12 amino acids long. Per germline, CDR1 SGHKS and CDR2 YYEKEE (reference sequence). This CDR3 is CATLPSSYEQYF. CDR3 coding DNA: TGTGCCACCCTCCCGAGCTCCTACGAGCAGTACTTC.

The chain links TRBV5-4 to TRBJ2-5, with TRBD2 matching over 10 bases. CDR3 length equals 15 residues. Looked up from germline, CDR1 is SGHNT and CDR2 is YYREEE (reference sequence). V lost 7 bases and J lost 0; bases outside the gene matches: 6. In DNA form, the CDR3 reads TGTGCCAGCTCCTGGACTAGCGGCAACCAAGAGACCCAGTACTTC. Translating it yields CASSWTSGNQETQYF.

The rearrangement links TRBV28 to TRBJ1-2; D gene unclear. Germline V lookup: CDR1 MDHEN, CDR2 SYDVKM. The CDR3 totals 15 residues. Trimming cost V 2 bases and J 7 bases, with 17 bases left between them. The CDR3 DNA reads as TGTGCCAGCAGTTTAGAGTGGGAGGGAAGGGCTGGCTACACCTTC. Amino acids: CASSLEWEGRAGYTF.

The chain carries TRBV28 and TRBJ1-2, with 8 bases lining up with TRBD1. The CDR3 consists of 14 residues. CDR1 and CDR2 (germline): MDHEN, SYDVKM. J gave up 7 bases and V 4 bases, and 8 bases lay outside the gene matches. CDR3 nucleotide sequence: TGTGCCAGCAGTTCCCCTGGACAGGGCGCTGGCTACACCTTC. Amino acid sequence: CASSSPGQGAGYTF.

This clone appeared once. This rearrangement joins TRBV29-1 to TRBJ2-7, with TRBD1 matching 10 bases. This CDR3 contains 13 residues. Per germline, CDR1 SQVTM and CDR2 ANQGSEA. V trimming: 3 bases; J trimming: 5 bases; junction bases outside the gene matches: 4. CDR3 nucleotide sequence: TGCAGCGTTGACTCGGGACAGGGGAACGAGCAGTACTTC. Amino acids: CSVDSGQGNEQYF.

This clone occurred once. The chain uses TRBV27 and TRBJ2-6; D is perhaps TRBD2 (5 bases). The germline V and J ends were trimmed by 5 bases and 2 bases, with 25 bases remaining between them. CDR1 and CDR2 (germline): MNHEY, SMNVEV (reference sequence). CDR3 length: 20 amino acids. CDR3 coding DNA: TGTGCCAGCAGTCGCGGGCTCCGATCCCAAACGATGACTGGGGCCAACGTCCTGACTTTC. As protein: CASSRGLRSQTMTGANVLTF.

The chain uses TRBV30 and TRBJ2-7; 7 bases are shared with TRBD2. The CDR3 spans 16 residues. V shed 0 bases, J shed 1 base, and the junction held 9 bases outside the gene matches. Germline-derived CDR1 and CDR2 are GTSNPN and SVGIG (reference sequence). DNA for the CDR3: TGTGCCTGGAGTGTAACCTCTCCAGCGGGGTCCTACGAGCAGTACTTC. Translated, it gives CAWSVTSPAGSYEQYF. Complete variable domain (other parts from reference TRBV30 and TRBJ2-7): SQTIHQWPATLVQPVGSPLSLECTVEGTSNPNLYWYRQAAGRGLQLLFYSVGIGQISSEVPQNLSASRPQDRQFILSSKKLLLSDSGFYLCAWSVTSPAGSYEQYFGPGTRLTVT.

This clone was observed a few times. The chain carries TRBV5-4 and TRBJ2-7, with D possibly matching TRBD1 (6 bases). Germline CDR1 SGHNT, CDR2 YYREEE (reference sequence). The CDR3 spans 14 residues. V was trimmed by 4 bases and J by 7 bases, leaving 18 bases between them. The DNA of the CDR3 is TGTGCCAGCAGCATCCGGGACATTTCACGTGAGCAGTACTTC. Translation: CASSIRDISREQYF.

J is TRBJ2-2 and V is TRBV7-9; 8 nucleotides align to TRBD1. Trimming removed 7 bases from V and 3 bases from J; junction bases left unmatched: 4. This CDR3 is 14 amino acids long. CDR1 and CDR2 from the germline V gene are SEHNR and FQNEAQ (reference sequence). CDR3 nucleotide sequence: TGTGCCAGCACCCGGACAGGGTACACCGGGGAGCTGTTTTTT. Translated, it gives CASTRTGYTGELFF.

The genes are TRBV28 and TRBJ1-2, with 9 bases aligning to TRBD1. V was clipped by 8 bases and J by 6 bases; unmatched bases: 4. The CDR3 extends over 12 amino acids. Germline lookup yields CDR1 MDHEN and CDR2 SYDVKM. The CDR3: CASGTGWDGYTF. The CDR3 DNA follows: TGTGCCAGCGGGACAGGGTGGGATGGCTACACCTTC.

The chain recombines TRBV19 with TRBJ2-5; 7 nucleotides line up with TRBD1. The CDR3 extends over 14 amino acids. J gave up 2 bases and V 1 base, and 1 base lay outside the gene matches. Germline lookup yields CDR1 LNHDA and CDR2 SQIVND (reference sequence). CDR3 loop: CASSIVDRQETQYF. The CDR3 DNA follows: TGTGCCAGTAGTATAGTGGACAGGCAAGAGACCCAGTACTTC.

The count of this clone is one. V gene TRBV12-3 or TRBV12-4 combines with J gene TRBJ2-7; a possible D gene is TRBD1 (5 bases). The CDR3 has 13 amino acids. V was pared by 3 bases and J by 11 bases, with 17 bases between. Here the CDR3 reads CASSLGLLFGEYF. CDR3 coding DNA: TGTGCCAGCAGTTTGGGGCTCCTTTTTGGAGAGTACTTC.

The chain couples TRBV3-1 (or the pseudogene TRBV3-2) to TRBJ2-5, with 7 positions matching TRBD2. The germline CDR1 and CDR2 sequences are LGHDT and YNNKEL (reference sequence). This CDR3 region has 15 residues. J lost 5 bases, V lost 3 bases, and 9 bases had no gene match. The CDR3 reads CASSHWGEGSETQYF. The CDR3 DNA follows: TGTGCCAGCAGCCATTGGGGGGAGGGGTCGGAGACCCAGTACTTC.

The CDR3 DNA reads as TGCGCCAGCAGCCCCGGGGAGTTCTCTGGAAACACCATATATTTT. It codes for CASSPGEFSGNTIYF. The V gene is TRBV5-1, the J gene TRBJ1-3; no firm D call. V was shortened by 4 bases and J by 0 bases, with 11 bases between the two germline ends. Germline V lookup: CDR1 SGHRS, CDR2 YFSETQ. CDR3 length: 15 residues.

The CDR3 region is CASKRLRGDTQYF. In DNA form, the CDR3 reads TGTGCCAGCAAACGCCTCCGGGGAGATACGCAGTATTTT. This sequence joins TRBV27 and TRBJ2-3, with D possibly TRBD2 on 5 matching bases. The CDR3 runs to 13 residues. Germline V CDR1 and CDR2: MNHEY, SMNVEV (reference sequence). V shed 7 bases and J shed 5 bases, with 13 bases lying between them.

This rearrangement joins TRBV28 to TRBJ1-3, with 7 bases lining up with TRBD1. Trimming took 5 bases from V and 3 from J; bases not matched to a gene: 10. Looked up from germline, CDR1 is MDHEN and CDR2 is SYDVKM. This CDR3 has 16 residues. Here the CDR3 DNA reads TGTGCCAGCAGTGCCCTAAGGGGGCTAATTGGAAACACCATATATTTT. Protein sequence: CASSALRGLIGNTIYF.

The V call is TRBV5-4, the J call TRBJ2-7, with D possibly matching TRBD1 (5 bases). Germline V gene data show CDR1 as SGHNT and CDR2 as YYREEE (reference sequence). Trimming removed 3 bases at V and 2 bases at J, with 9 bases between. CDR3 length: 13 amino acids. In DNA form, the CDR3 reads TGTGCCAGCAGCTCCAGGGTTACCTACGAGCAGTACTTC. This gives the protein CASSSRVTYEQYF.

This chain uses TRBV28 with TRBJ1-5; D uncertain. This CDR3 is built from 14 residues. The V gene lost 7 bases and the J gene lost 11 bases, with 21 bases spanning the gap. From germline, CDR1 is MDHEN and CDR2 SYDVKM. The CDR3 DNA sequence: TGTGCCAGCACTCTGGGTAGTCCCCAGGTATCCCAGCATTTT. Residues: CASTLGSPQVSQHF.

V is TRBV19 and J is TRBJ2-1; 7 bases match TRBD2. Trimming cost V 4 bases and J 2 bases; bases outside gene matches: 11. Germline CDR1 reads LNHDA; CDR2 reads SQIVND (reference sequence). This CDR3 region has 17 residues. The CDR3 DNA reads as TGTGCCAGTAGTAGCTCTTACGGGGGGAAGACCTACAATGAGCAGTTCTTC. Residues: CASSSSYGGKTYNEQFF.

V usage is TRBV6-5 and J usage is TRBJ1-5, with a possible D match to TRBD1 (5 bases). Germline lookup yields CDR1 MNHEY and CDR2 SVGAGI. Trimming stripped 2 bases from V and 3 bases from J, with 8 bases between. This CDR3 is 14 amino acids long. The CDR3 reads CASSYGGTNQPQHF. The CDR3 nucleotides are TGTGCCAGCAGTTACGGGGGGACCAATCAGCCCCAGCATTTT.

The chain couples TRBV25-1 to TRBJ1-2, with 9 bases matching TRBD1. Germline CDR1 is MGHDK and CDR2 is SYGVNS. The CDR3 has 13 amino acids. V gave up 8 bases and J gave up 8 bases; unmatched junction bases: 9. The CDR3 bases are TGTGCCAGCCAAGCAACAGGGGGCAGGGGCTACACCTTC. Encoded protein: CASQATGGRGYTF.

The chain is built from TRBV18 and TRBJ2-7; TRBD1 might be the D (6 bases). Germline assignment: CDR1 KGHSH and CDR2 LQKENI. CDR3 length equals 15 residues. Trimming left V 2 bases short and J 9 bases short, with 20 bases between. CDR3 in amino acids: CASSPKRTDLIRQYF. DNA for the CDR3: TGTGCCAGCTCACCAAAAAGGACAGATCTTATTAGGCAGTACTTC.

The chain joins TRBV18 to TRBJ2-3, with 8 bases aligning to TRBD1. Germline V gene data show CDR1 as KGHSH and CDR2 as LQKENI. The trim removed 3 bases at V and 2 bases at J, leaving 4 bases unmatched. There are 15 residues in the CDR3. In DNA form, the CDR3 reads TGTGCCAGCTCACCCGGGACAGGAAACACAGATACGCAGTATTTT. Encoded protein: CASSPGTGNTDTQYF.

V usage is TRBV5-1 and J usage is TRBJ1-6; D gene uncertain. Germline V CDR1 and CDR2: SGHRS, YFSETQ. This CDR3 contains 17 residues. V dropped 4 bases and J dropped 7 bases, with 21 bases sitting between them. The CDR3 nucleotides read TGCGCCAGCAGCCCGCGGGAAGGTCCAAGTCGGAATTCACCCCTCCACTTT. Its protein is CASSPREGPSRNSPLHF.

This clone was seen only a few times. This sequence joins TRBV4-1 and TRBJ1-1; tentative D call: TRBD1 (6 bases). Per the germline V gene, CDR1 is MGHRA and CDR2 is YSYEKL. The CDR3 has 16 amino acids. Trimming pared 1 base from V and 1 base from J, leaving 13 bases between. The CDR3 spells CASSQAQLQGNTEAFF. The DNA for the CDR3 is TGCGCCAGCAGCCAAGCCCAGCTACAGGGGAACACTGAAGCTTTCTTT.

The CDR3 sequence is CASSRRTLNSQPQHF. The DNA for the CDR3 is TGTGCCAGCTCACGTAGGACTCTCAACAGTCAGCCCCAGCATTTT. The genes are TRBV18 and TRBJ1-5; D gene unclear. The CDR3 runs to 15 residues. Looked up from germline, CDR1 is KGHSH and CDR2 is LQKENI. V lost 4 bases, J lost 6 bases, and 16 bases lay in between.

The J gene is TRBJ2-3, the V gene TRBV7-9; 8 bases line up with TRBD2. The germline CDR1 and CDR2 sequences are SEHNR and FQNEAQ (reference sequence). The junction had 8 bases not matched to a gene; V was cut back by 2 bases and J by 1 base. The CDR3 loop spans 17 amino acids. The CDR3 DNA reads as TGTGCCAGCAGCTTATCCCGGGGGGGTGCTCGCACAGATACGCAGTATTTT. It encodes CASSLSRGGARTDTQYF.

The chain has TRBV5-6 and TRBJ2-1, with 11 positions matching TRBD2. The CDR3 is made up of 17 amino acids. Per germline, CDR1 SGHDT and CDR2 YYEEEE. Trimming at V came to 4 bases and at J to 5 bases, leaving 11 bases not matched to a gene. This CDR3 is CASSLRTSGWTNNEQFF. The DNA for the CDR3 is TGTGCCAGCAGCCTTCGGACTAGCGGGTGGACCAACAATGAGCAGTTCTTC.

In its sample, this clone was seen a few times. This chain joins TRBV30 and TRBJ1-5, with TRBD1 identical over 8 bases. The CDR3 runs to 13 residues. V lost 5 bases and J lost 7; bases outside the gene matches: 7. CDR1 and CDR2 (germline): GTSNPN, SVGIG (reference sequence). The CDR3 here is CAWDVRQGQPQHF. CDR3 bases: TGTGCCTGGGATGTCCGACAGGGGCAGCCCCAGCATTTT.

The chain is built from TRBV5-6 and TRBJ2-4; D is undetermined. The germline V gene encodes CDR1 SGHDT and CDR2 YYEEEE. CDR3 length: 15 residues. Between the trimmed V and J ends, which lost 2 bases and 2 bases, there was a span of 11 bases. CDR3 DNA sequence: TGTGCCAGCAGCTTATACTCAAAAACCAAAAACATTCAGTACTTC. Translated, it gives CASSLYSKTKNIQYF.

The rearrangement uses TRBV2 and TRBJ1-4, with 8 bases aligning to TRBD1. Germline lookup yields CDR1 SNHLY and CDR2 FYNNEI. This CDR3 has 15 amino acids. With 3 bases clipped from V and 8 bases from J, the junction kept 8 bases outside the gene matches. CDR3 sequence reads: CASSEQGRTGEKLFF. CDR3 nucleotides: TGTGCCAGCAGTGAGCAGGGGCGGACAGGGGAAAAACTGTTTTTT.